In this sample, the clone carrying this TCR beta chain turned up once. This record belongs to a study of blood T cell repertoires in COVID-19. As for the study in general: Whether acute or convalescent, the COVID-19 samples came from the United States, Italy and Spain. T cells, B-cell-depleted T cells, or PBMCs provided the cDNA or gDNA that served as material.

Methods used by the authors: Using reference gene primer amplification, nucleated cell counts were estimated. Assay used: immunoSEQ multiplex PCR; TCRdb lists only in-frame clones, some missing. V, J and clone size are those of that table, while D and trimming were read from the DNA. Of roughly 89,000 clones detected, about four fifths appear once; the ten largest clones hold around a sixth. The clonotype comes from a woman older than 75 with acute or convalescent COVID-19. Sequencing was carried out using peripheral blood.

DNA of the CDR3: TGCGCCAGCAGCCCCAGGACAGGGGTGAACACTGAAGCTTTCTTT. Residues: CASSPRTGVNTEAFF. The J gene is TRBJ1-1, the V gene TRBV5-1, with 9 bases fitting TRBD1. With 4 bases clipped from V and 0 bases from J, the junction kept 4 bases outside the gene matches. The CDR3 is made up of 15 amino acids. Germline CDR1 and CDR2: SGHRS and YFSETQ.